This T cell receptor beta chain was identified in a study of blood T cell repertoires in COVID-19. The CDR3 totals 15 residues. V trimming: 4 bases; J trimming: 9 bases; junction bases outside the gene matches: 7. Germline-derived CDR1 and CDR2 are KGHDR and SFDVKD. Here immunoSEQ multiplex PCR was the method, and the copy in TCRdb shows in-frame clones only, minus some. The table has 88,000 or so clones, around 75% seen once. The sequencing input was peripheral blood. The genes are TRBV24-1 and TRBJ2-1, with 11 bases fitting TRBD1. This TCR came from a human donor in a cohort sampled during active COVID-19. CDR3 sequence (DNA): TGTGCCACCAGTGACCCGGGACAGGGGGAAGGTGAGCAGTTCTTC. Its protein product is CATSDPGQGEGEQFF.